The clone carrying this T cell receptor (beta chain) was found once. Germline V gene data show CDR1 as LGHDT and CDR2 as YNNKEL (reference sequence). Deletions cut 4 bases from V and 8 bases from J, with 20 bases between. CDR3 length equals 15 residues. The data stem from a study of Ad26.COV2.S vaccination and SARS-CoV-2 variants. The treatment denotes: some 20 received Ad26.COV2.S at low or high dose, single or two shots; about 5 received placebo; per-sample allocation not given. Collection of the samples took place on day 63 after the first injection of vaccine or placebo. Built on an Ad26 vector, the vaccine expressed Wuhan-strain SARS-CoV-2 spike. The assay was immunoSEQ multiplex PCR, and TCRdb's table has in-frame clones only and misses some. The data show under 600,000 clones, about nine tenths seen once.

The chain uses TRBV3-1 (or the pseudogene TRBV3-2) and TRBJ1-2, with D possibly matching TRBD1 (5 bases). The receptor comes from a person between 18 and 65 years old who received the Ad26.COV2.S COVID-19 vaccine or a placebo. This material consisted of peripheral blood, taken in a trial of Ad26.COV2.S vaccine versus placebo. Written as DNA, the CDR3 is TGTGCCAGCAGCCGCCTCGGGACGGAAGATAAAGGCTACACCTTC. Translated: CASSRLGTEDKGYTF.